These 16 T cell receptor beta chains were all obtained from the same sample, sequenced in a study of cytomegalovirus exposure and HLA in healthy donors. Amplification used 60 Vbeta primers and 13 Jbeta primers. TCRdb keeps only in-frame clones here, not all; method: immunoSEQ multiplex PCR. The sample has approximately 100,000 clones; about 77% are singletons. The sequenced sample was PBMCs. The receptors here all came from a woman between 18 and 29 years old in good health and CMV-seropositive.

This chain links TRBV4-3 with TRBJ1-5, with D tentatively TRBD1 (5 bases). V shed 7 bases and J shed 9 bases, with 13 bases lying between them. Per germline, CDR1 LGHNA and CDR2 YSLEER. The CDR3 runs to 12 residues. Here the CDR3 reads CASMGPIGPQHF. The CDR3 bases are TGCGCCAGCATGGGGCCGATAGGGCCCCAGCATTTT.

This clone was recorded a few times. The same CDR3 also results from other DNA sequences found in this sample. The rearrangement joins TRBV5-1 to TRBJ2-2, with D tentatively TRBD2 (6 bases). Germline V CDR1 and CDR2: SGHRS, YFSETQ. The CDR3 is 15 residues long. The germline V and J ends were trimmed by 0 bases and 3 bases, with 9 bases remaining between them. This CDR3 reads CASSLVGGDTGELFF. DNA for the CDR3: TGCGCCAGCAGCTTGGTGGGGGGAGACACCGGGGAGCTGTTTTTT.

The V and J genes are TRBV9 and TRBJ2-2; 8 nucleotides align to TRBD2. The length of the CDR3 is 14 residues. After removal of 3 bases from V and 4 bases from J, the junction contained 2 bases not matched to a gene. Germline CDR1 reads SGDLS; CDR2 reads YYNGEE. As DNA, the CDR3 is TGTGCCAGCAGCGCCGGGACTAGCACCGGGGAGCTGTTTTTT. Amino acids: CASSAGTSTGELFF.

The CDR3: CASSSTGLASHNEQFF. The DNA for the CDR3 is TGCGCCAGCAGCTCCACCGGACTAGCTTCCCACAATGAGCAGTTCTTC. The chain links TRBV5-1 to TRBJ2-1; 8 nucleotides match TRBD2. Germline V gene lookup returns CDR1 SGHRS and CDR2 YFSETQ. J was trimmed by 5 bases and V by 3 bases; bases with no gene match: 10. This CDR3 is 16 amino acids long.

This clone was detected only once. J is TRBJ1-5 and V is TRBV30; D may be TRBD1 (5 bases). Trimming cost V 1 base and J 3 bases, with 16 bases left between them. CDR3 size: 16 residues. The V gene's germline CDR1 is GTSNPN and CDR2 SVGIG (reference sequence). DNA for the CDR3: TGTGCCTGGAGTGGGCCGGGACTCGGTGACAATCAGCCCCAGCATTTT. Its translation: CAWSGPGLGDNQPQHF. The full variable domain, its missing parts supplied by reference TRBV30 and TRBJ1-5, is SQTIHQWPATLVQPVGSPLSLECTVEGTSNPNLYWYRQAAGRGLQLLFYSVGIGQISSEVPQNLSASRPQDRQFILSSKKLLLSDSGFYLCAWSGPGLGDNQPQHFGDGTRLSIL.

The chain links TRBV30 to TRBJ2-2; TRBD2 matches 8 bases. With V trimmed by 4 bases and J by 3 bases, 4 bases remained unmatched. Germline V gene lookup returns CDR1 GTSNPN and CDR2 SVGIG (reference sequence). This CDR3 is 14 amino acids long. CDR3 in amino acids: CAWTTGGDTGELFF. In DNA form, the CDR3 reads TGTGCCTGGACTACGGGGGGGGACACCGGGGAGCTGTTTTTT.

This chain connects TRBV9 to TRBJ2-2; possible D gene TRBD2, 5 bases. Germline V gene data show CDR1 as SGDLS and CDR2 as YYNGEE. The V gene lost 0 bases and the J gene lost 2 bases, with 14 bases spanning the gap. The length of the CDR3 is 17 residues. CDR3 nucleotide sequence: TGTGCCAGCAGCGTAGCTACGTGGCTAGCTAACACCGGGGAGCTGTTTTTT. Its translation: CASSVATWLANTGELFF.

The table lists this clone with a count of one. The rearrangement uses TRBV27 and TRBJ2-1; maybe TRBD2 (6 bases). Germline values: CDR1 MNHEY, CDR2 SMNVEV (reference sequence). V was cut by 5 bases and J by 8 bases, with 22 bases left in between. This CDR3 is 16 amino acids long. CDR3 loop: CASSPPASAQSYEQFF. The DNA for the CDR3 is TGTGCCAGCAGTCCCCCTGCTAGCGCCCAAAGCTATGAGCAGTTCTTC.

The chain recombines TRBV18 with TRBJ2-2; D unclear. The V gene lost 3 bases and the J gene lost 3 bases, with 14 bases spanning the gap. The CDR3 has 16 residues. CDR1 and CDR2 (germline): KGHSH, LQKENI. The CDR3 region has the DNA TGTGCCAGCTCACCGGCACCTCTGCCCGACACCGGGGAGCTGTTTTTT. Protein sequence: CASSPAPLPDTGELFF. Looking up the rest from reference TRBV18 and TRBJ2-2 gives the full variable domain: NAGVMQNPRHLVRRRGQEARLRCSPMKGHSHVYWYRQLPEEGLKFMVYLQKENIIDESGMPKERFSAEFPKEGPSILRIQQVVRGDSAAYFCASSPAPLPDTGELFFGEGSRLTVL.

The chain joins TRBV7-2 to TRBJ2-7, with 10 bases identical to TRBD2. Trimming at V came to 1 base and at J to 0 bases, leaving 3 bases not matched to a gene. The CDR3 totals 16 residues. The V gene's germline CDR1 is SGHTA and CDR2 FQGNSA. CDR3 loop: CASSLDPSGSSYEQYF. The CDR3 DNA is TGTGCCAGCAGCTTAGATCCTAGCGGGAGCTCCTACGAGCAGTACTTC.

The chain recombines TRBV7-3 with TRBJ2-1, with TRBD2 identical over 7 bases. The germline V gene has CDR1 SGHTA and CDR2 FQGTGA. This CDR3 has 16 amino acids. V lost 1 base to trimming and J lost 5 bases; unmatched junction nucleotides: 8. CDR3 region: CASSLRAGVGDNEQFF. The DNA for the CDR3 is TGTGCCAGCAGCTTAAGGGCGGGAGTAGGCGACAATGAGCAGTTCTTC.

The chain employs TRBV27 and TRBJ2-5; 14 positions match TRBD2. The trim removed 3 bases at V and 5 bases at J, leaving 8 bases unmatched. Germline V gene data show CDR1 as MNHEY and CDR2 as SMNVEV (reference sequence). The CDR3 sequence is 17 residues long. As DNA, the CDR3 is TGTGCCAGCAGTTTGGGTGGACTAGCGGGAGGAACGGAGACCCAGTACTTC. This encodes CASSLGGLAGGTETQYF.

The chain joins TRBV18 to TRBJ2-7, with 7 nucleotides matching TRBD1. Germline CDR1 KGHSH, CDR2 LQKENI. This CDR3 comprises 15 residues. Trimming took 3 bases from V and 4 from J; bases not matched to a gene: 9. The DNA for the CDR3 is TGTGCCAGCTCACCCTCCGCAGGGGGAACGTACGAGCAGTACTTC. Protein: CASSPSAGGTYEQYF.

The V gene is TRBV2, the J gene TRBJ2-5, with a weak D call TRBD2 (5 bases). Deletions cut 7 bases from V and 5 bases from J, with 17 bases between. This CDR3 has 14 residues. Germline lookup yields CDR1 SNHLY and CDR2 FYNNEI. The CDR3 DNA follows: TGTGCCAGCACCGGGGATGCTAGCTGGGAGACCCAGTACTTC. Its protein product is CASTGDASWETQYF.

The rearrangement links TRBV6-5 to TRBJ1-3; D gene uncertain. The CDR3 has 13 amino acids. CDR1 is MNHEY and CDR2 is SVGAGI in the germline V gene. V lost 4 bases and J lost 2, with 6 bases in between. DNA of the CDR3: TGTGCCAGCAGTTCCGACACTGGAAACACCATATATTTT. Amino acid sequence: CASSSDTGNTIYF.

This clone was seen once. The chain is built from TRBV27 and TRBJ2-2; tentative D call: TRBD1 (6 bases). Germline CDR1 MNHEY, CDR2 SMNVEV (reference sequence). This CDR3 contains 14 residues. The V and J ends lost 3 bases and 5 bases respectively, with 10 bases between them. The CDR3 region is CASSFGTYTGELFF. Here the CDR3 DNA reads TGTGCCAGCAGTTTCGGGACATATACCGGGGAGCTGTTTTTT.